The rows below give T cell receptor beta chains drawn from one sample of a study of cytomegalovirus exposure and HLA in healthy donors. Data came from immunoSEQ multiplex PCR; TCRdb stores just in-frame clones and leaves some out. The sample consists of about 120,000 clones, 77% of them appearing once. The sequenced material came from PBMCs. These receptors were taken from a man aged 18 to 30 in good health and CMV-seropositive. The CDR3 runs from the conserved cysteine through the conserved F or W. The D gene is left open where the match is weak. Only part of the rows carry a size: once, few, many, or a class if the clone is expanded.

j_gene,abundance,v_gene,d_gene,CDR3nt,CDR3aa
TRBJ2-1,once,TRBV19,TRBD2,TGTGCCAGTAGTATCTGGGGGAGGGCGTTCTTC,CASSIWGRAFF
TRBJ2-3,-,TRBV4-1,-,TGCGCCAGCAGCCAAGTCCTAGTGGATTCAGATACGCAGTATTTT,CASSQVLVDSDTQYF
TRBJ1-3,-,TRBV4-1,TRBD1,TGCGCCAGCAGCCTCCCAGGGGGTGGAAACACCATATATTTT,CASSLPGGGNTIYF
TRBJ1-1,-,TRBV29-1,-,TGCAGCGCCGGGACTTGGGGGTTGAACACTGAAGCTTTCTTT,CSAGTWGLNTEAFF
TRBJ2-7,-,TRBV5-4,-,TGTGCCAGCAGCTTGGGACAGTTGGAGTACTTC,CASSLGQLEYF
TRBJ1-5,-,TRBV18,-,TGTGCCAGCTCAGGAGGAATGCATAGCAATCAGCCCCAGCATTTT,CASSGGMHSNQPQHF
TRBJ1-2,-,TRBV18,-,TGTGCCAGCTCACCGCCACGGGGAATGAACTATGGCTACACCTTC,CASSPPRGMNYGYTF
TRBJ1-4,once,TRBV7-6,-,TGTGCCAGCAGCTCCGATTACGACAGGGAAAAACTGTTTTTT,CASSSDYDREKLFF
TRBJ1-1,-,TRBV30,TRBD1,TGTGCCTGGAATTTACTCGATGGACAGGGGGAAGCTTTCTTT,CAWNLLDGQGEAFF
TRBJ2-3,-,TRBV27,-,TGTGCCAGCAGACCCGGACACACAGATACGCAGTATTTT,CASRPGHTDTQYF
TRBJ2-1,-,TRBV7-2,-,TGTGCCAGCAGCTCCGTGGCGGGGCCACCATACAATGAGCAGTTCTTC,CASSSVAGPPYNEQFF
TRBJ2-7,-,TRBV28,TRBD2,TGTGCCAGCACATGGACTAGCGGGGAGTACGAGCAGTACTTC,CASTWTSGEYEQYF
TRBJ1-2,-,TRBV19,TRBD1,TGTGCCAGTAGGACCGGGACAGGGGGGAACTATGGCTACACCTTC,CASRTGTGGNYGYTF
TRBJ2-1,-,TRBV7-3,TRBD2,TGTGCCAGCAGCTTGGGACTAGCGGGCGTATTCAATGAGCAGTTCTTC,CASSLGLAGVFNEQFF
TRBJ1-2,-,TRBV30,-,TGTGCCTGGAGTGAGTCTGGGCTACCCCTCGGCTACACCTTC,CAWSESGLPLGYTF
TRBJ1-5,-,TRBV12-5,-,TGTGCTAGTGGTCCTTCGTACACTGGGTCGAGGGCACATTTGGGCAATCAGCCCCAGCATTTT,CASGPSYTGSRAHLGNQPQHF
TRBJ2-2,-,TRBV6-1,-,TGTGCCAGCAGTGAAGCGGTATGGGGCTCGACGAACACCGGGGAGCTGTTTTTT,CASSEAVWGSTNTGELFF
TRBJ1-1,-,TRBV27,TRBD1,TGTGCCAGCAGTAGGCGGGACAGGGGTTGGACTGAAGCTTTCTTT,CASSRRDRGWTEAFF
TRBJ2-7,-,TRBV2,-,TGTGCCAGCGGGGAAGACCAGGGCTGGCGGTACTTC,CASGEDQGWRYF
TRBJ1-5,-,TRBV19,TRBD1,TGTGCCAGTAGTCCGGACAGGGGAAGGCACTATAGCAATCAGCCCCAGCATTTT,CASSPDRGRHYSNQPQHF
TRBJ2-5,-,TRBV5-6,-,TGTGCCAGCAGCCTCGACCGGGTGGAGACCCAGTACTTC,CASSLDRVETQYF
TRBJ1-6,-,TRBV10-3,-,TGTGCCATCAGTGTTCTCTTCGGGTCGCTGAATAATTCACCCCTCCACTTT,CAISVLFGSLNNSPLHF
TRBJ2-7,-,TRBV7-2,TRBD1,TGTGCCAGCAGCTTAGGACAGGGGGGCTACGAGCAGTACTTC,CASSLGQGGYEQYF
TRBJ2-7,-,TRBV7-9,TRBD2,TGTGCCAGCAGCCCCGGGACTAGCGGAGGTGGCGGCGACGAGCAGTACTTC,CASSPGTSGGGGDEQYF
TRBJ2-4,-,TRBV29-1,TRBD1,TGCAGCGTTGAACTTCCGGGACAGGGGGCGGACATTCAGTACTTC,CSVELPGQGADIQYF
TRBJ2-7,-,TRBV10-2,-,TGCGCCAGCAGCGTAGCCGCAACCCCTAACGAGCAGTACTTC,CASSVAATPNEQYF
TRBJ1-1,-,TRBV30,-,TGTGCCTGGAGTGTAGGGAGGCAGTGGAACACTGAAGCTTTCTTT,CAWSVGRQWNTEAFF
TRBJ1-1,-,TRBV2,-,TGTGCCAGCAGCCCCAGAGGTCCTACCGGCACTGAAGCTTTCTTT,CASSPRGPTGTEAFF
TRBJ1-3,-,TRBV7-2,-,TGTGCCAGCAGCTTAGACTCCACCCCCCAAAGGAGCATATATTTT,CASSLDSTPQRSIYF
TRBJ1-5,-,TRBV7-2,-,TGTGCCAGCAGCTTAGGACAGCTCAATCAGCCCCAGCATTTT,CASSLGQLNQPQHF
TRBJ2-4,-,TRBV5-6,-,TGTGCCAGCAGCTTCCTGACAGGCAAAAACATTCAGTACTTC,CASSFLTGKNIQYF
TRBJ1-2,-,TRBV28,-,TGTGCCAGCAGCCTAACAGGGCCGGGCTACACCTTC,CASSLTGPGYTF
TRBJ1-4,-,TRBV28,TRBD1,TGTGCCAGCGGCGTCTCAGGACAGGGGACGGGAAAACTGTTTTTT,CASGVSGQGTGKLFF
TRBJ1-3,-,TRBV6-1,TRBD1,TGTGCCAGCAGTGAAATAGGGACAGGGGTTTCTGGAAACACCATATATTTT,CASSEIGTGVSGNTIYF
TRBJ2-7,-,TRBV6-1,TRBD2,TGTGCCAGCAGGACCTCCGGGAGGATCGATTACGAGCAGTACTTC,CASRTSGRIDYEQYF
TRBJ2-5,-,TRBV27,-,TGTGCCAGCAGTAAGGGACACGCGGACTTATTACAAGAGACCCAGTACTTC,CASSKGHADLLQETQYF
TRBJ1-5,-,TRBV6-4,-,TGTGCCAGCAGTGCCAGAATGGGCAATCAGCCCCAGCATTTT,CASSARMGNQPQHF
TRBJ2-5,few,TRBV6-6,TRBD2,TGTGCCAGCAGTTACTCGACTAGCGGAGAAGAGACCCAGTACTTC,CASSYSTSGEETQYF
TRBJ2-3,-,TRBV9,TRBD2,TGTGCCAGCAGCCCCGACGCTAGCGGGAGCACAGATACGCAGTATTTT,CASSPDASGSTDTQYF
TRBJ2-1,few,TRBV6-5,-,TGTGCCAGCAGTCAGGGACAAGAAATCGGAGAGCAGTTCTTC,CASSQGQEIGEQFF
TRBJ2-7,-,TRBV6-5,TRBD1,TGTGCCAGCAGTTACTACAGGGGGCCATACGAGCAGTACTTC,CASSYYRGPYEQYF
TRBJ2-2,-,TRBV19,TRBD1,TGTGCCAGTAGTATTCGTGACAGGGGGATAGTGACCGGGGAGCTGTTTTTT,CASSIRDRGIVTGELFF